This T cell receptor beta chain emerged from a study of T cell repertoires in cytomegalovirus infection. Study summary: Alongside well-studied HLA-B-restricted CMV epitopes, recently identified HLA-C-restricted CMV epitopes were also used. Both CMV infection and a matching HLA type were indicated by public TCR beta signatures.

Germline CDR1 reads MNHEY; CDR2 reads SMNVEV (reference sequence). CDR3 length equals 15 residues. One entry per CDR3 protein, called by TCRdb with MiXCR from the reads. Of around 750,000 distinct CDR3 sequences in the sample, about 30% are singletons; the top ten hold around 12%. Concerning this clonotype itself: Its antigen is still unknown. Mismatch with germline at one junction end may stem from a read error.

The input for sequencing was cultured CD8+ T cells from PBMCs, taken from culture after CMV antigen stimulation. The gene calls are TRBV27 and TRBJ1-1, with 8 bases matching TRBD1. This receptor was identified in a human donor in good health (CMV status not recorded). Some clones in this sample may be carry-over from other donors' samples. The CDR3, as DNA: TGTGTCAGCAGTTTAGCGACAGGGGTCAACACTGAAGCTTTCTTT. Encoded protein: CVSSLATGVNTEAFF.